The clone carrying this T cell receptor beta chain was observed many times. This specimen comes from a study of CD8+CD57+ T cells in acquired aplastic anemia. V was cut by 6 bases and J by 2 bases, with 16 bases left in between. Germline CDR1 SNHLY, CDR2 FYNNEI. There are 15 residues in the CDR3. Genomic DNA templated the TCR beta VDJ and CDR3 profiling. TCRdb redid the calling of the reads with MiXCR, one entry per CDR3 protein. The sample includes under 250,000 distinct CDR3 sequences, 34% seen only once; the top ten take around 1.1%. The rearrangement links TRBV2 to TRBJ1-2; D may be TRBD1 (6 bases). This receptor was taken from a human donor in good health, serving as a control. The sequenced sample consisted of sorted CD4+, CD8+, or CD8+CD57+ T cells (not recorded which) from PBMCs. The CDR3 bases are TGTGCCAGCAGCGCAAATACAGGGAAAAACTATGGCTACACCTTC. Its translation: CASSANTGKNYGYTF.